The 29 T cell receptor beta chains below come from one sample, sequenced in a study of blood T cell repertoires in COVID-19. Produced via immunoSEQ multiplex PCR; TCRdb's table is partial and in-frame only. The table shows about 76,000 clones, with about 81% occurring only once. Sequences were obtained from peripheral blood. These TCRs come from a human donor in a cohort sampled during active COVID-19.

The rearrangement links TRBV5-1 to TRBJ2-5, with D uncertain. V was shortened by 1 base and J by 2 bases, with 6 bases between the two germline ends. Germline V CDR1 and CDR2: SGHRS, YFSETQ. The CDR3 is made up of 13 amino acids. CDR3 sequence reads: CASSLFMQETQYF. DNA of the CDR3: TGCGCCAGCAGCTTGTTCATGCAAGAGACCCAGTACTTC. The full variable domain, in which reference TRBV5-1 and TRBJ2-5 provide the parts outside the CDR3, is KAGVTQTPRYLIKTRGQQVTLSCSPISGHRSVSWYQQTPGQGLQFLFEYFSETQRNKGNFPGRFSGRQFSNSRSEMNVSTLELGDSALYLCASSLFMQETQYFGPGTRLLVL.

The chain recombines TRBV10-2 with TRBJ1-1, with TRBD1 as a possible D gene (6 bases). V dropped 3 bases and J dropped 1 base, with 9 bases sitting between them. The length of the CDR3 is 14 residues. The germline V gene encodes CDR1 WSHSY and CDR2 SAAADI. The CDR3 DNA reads TGCGCCAGCAGTGACATACAGGGGAACACTGAAGCTTTCTTT. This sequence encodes CASSDIQGNTEAFF.

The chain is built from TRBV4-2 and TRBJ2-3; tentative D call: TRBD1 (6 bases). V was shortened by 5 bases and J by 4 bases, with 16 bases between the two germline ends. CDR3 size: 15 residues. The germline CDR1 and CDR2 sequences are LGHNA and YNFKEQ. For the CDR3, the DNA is TGTGCCAGCAGCGTTCGATCAGGGGAAGCAGATACGCAGTATTTT. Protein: CASSVRSGEADTQYF.

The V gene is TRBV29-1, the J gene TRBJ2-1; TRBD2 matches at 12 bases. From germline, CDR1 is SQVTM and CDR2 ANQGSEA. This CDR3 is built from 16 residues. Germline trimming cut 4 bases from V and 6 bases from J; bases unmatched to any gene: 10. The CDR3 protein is CSVASGGARLSNEQFF. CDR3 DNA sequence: TGCAGCGTTGCTAGCGGGGGGGCCAGATTGAGCAATGAGCAGTTCTTC.

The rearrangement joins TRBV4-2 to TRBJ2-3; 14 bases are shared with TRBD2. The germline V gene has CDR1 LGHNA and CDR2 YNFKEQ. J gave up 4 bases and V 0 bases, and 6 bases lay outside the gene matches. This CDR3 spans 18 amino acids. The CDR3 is CASSQDSTSGGAADTQYF. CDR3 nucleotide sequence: TGTGCCAGCAGCCAAGATTCGACTAGCGGGGGGGCCGCAGATACGCAGTATTTT.

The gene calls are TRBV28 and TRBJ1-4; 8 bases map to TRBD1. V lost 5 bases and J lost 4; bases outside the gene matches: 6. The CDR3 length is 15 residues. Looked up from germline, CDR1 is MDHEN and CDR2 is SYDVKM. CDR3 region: CASSPGTGINEKLFF. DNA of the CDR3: TGTGCCAGCAGTCCAGGGACAGGCATTAATGAAAAACTGTTTTTT.

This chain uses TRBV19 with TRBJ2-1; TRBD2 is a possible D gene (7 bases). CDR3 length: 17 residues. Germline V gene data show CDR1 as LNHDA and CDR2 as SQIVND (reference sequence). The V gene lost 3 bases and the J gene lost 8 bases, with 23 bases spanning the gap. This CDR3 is CASSILFVGGRGDEQFF. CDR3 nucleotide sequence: TGTGCCAGTAGTATCTTATTCGTGGGGGGGCGCGGCGATGAGCAGTTCTTC.

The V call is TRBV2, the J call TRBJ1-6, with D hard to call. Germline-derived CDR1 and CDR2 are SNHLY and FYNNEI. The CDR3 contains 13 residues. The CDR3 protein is CASSGDDDSPLHF. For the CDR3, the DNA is TGTGCATCTTCAGGCGATGATGATTCACCCCTCCACTTT. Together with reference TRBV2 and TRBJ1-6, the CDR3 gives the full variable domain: EPEVTQTPSHQVTQMGQEVILRCVPISNHLYFYWYRQILGQKVEFLVSFYNNEISEKSEIFDDQFSVERPDGSNFTLKIRSTKLEDSAMYFCASSGDDDSPLHFGNGTRLTVT.

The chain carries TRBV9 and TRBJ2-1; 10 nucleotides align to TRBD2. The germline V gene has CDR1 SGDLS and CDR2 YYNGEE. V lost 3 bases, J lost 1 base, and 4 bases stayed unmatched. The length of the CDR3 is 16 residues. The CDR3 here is CASSATSGYSYNEQFF. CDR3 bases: TGTGCCAGCAGCGCGACTAGCGGGTATTCCTACAATGAGCAGTTCTTC.

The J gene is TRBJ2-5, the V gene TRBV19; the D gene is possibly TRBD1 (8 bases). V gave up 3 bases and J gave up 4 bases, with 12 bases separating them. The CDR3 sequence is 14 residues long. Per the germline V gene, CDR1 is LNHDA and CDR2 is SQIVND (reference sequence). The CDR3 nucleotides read TGTGCCAGTAGTATTACAGGGGGGGCAGAGACCCAGTACTTC. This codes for CASSITGGAETQYF.

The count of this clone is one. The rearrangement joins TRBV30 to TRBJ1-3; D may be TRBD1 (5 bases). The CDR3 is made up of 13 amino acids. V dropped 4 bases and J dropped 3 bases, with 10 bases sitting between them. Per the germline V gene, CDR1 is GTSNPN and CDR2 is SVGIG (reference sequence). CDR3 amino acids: CAWKGVGGNTIYF. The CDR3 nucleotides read TGTGCCTGGAAAGGGGTTGGTGGAAACACCATATATTTT.

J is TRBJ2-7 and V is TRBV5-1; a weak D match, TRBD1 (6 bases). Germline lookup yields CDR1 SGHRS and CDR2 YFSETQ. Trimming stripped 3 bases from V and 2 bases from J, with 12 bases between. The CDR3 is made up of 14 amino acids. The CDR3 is CASSSRDTTYEQYF. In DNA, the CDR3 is TGCGCCAGCAGCTCCCGGGACACCACCTACGAGCAGTACTTC. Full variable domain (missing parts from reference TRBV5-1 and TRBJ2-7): KAGVTQTPRYLIKTRGQQVTLSCSPISGHRSVSWYQQTPGQGLQFLFEYFSETQRNKGNFPGRFSGRQFSNSRSEMNVSTLELGDSALYLCASSSRDTTYEQYFGPGTRLTVT.

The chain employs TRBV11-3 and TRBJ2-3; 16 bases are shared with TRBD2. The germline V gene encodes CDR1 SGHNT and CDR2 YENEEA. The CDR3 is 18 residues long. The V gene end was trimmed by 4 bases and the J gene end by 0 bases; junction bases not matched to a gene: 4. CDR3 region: CASSSGTSGGASTDTQYF. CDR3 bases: TGTGCCAGCAGCTCCGGGACTAGCGGGGGGGCTAGCACAGATACGCAGTATTTT.

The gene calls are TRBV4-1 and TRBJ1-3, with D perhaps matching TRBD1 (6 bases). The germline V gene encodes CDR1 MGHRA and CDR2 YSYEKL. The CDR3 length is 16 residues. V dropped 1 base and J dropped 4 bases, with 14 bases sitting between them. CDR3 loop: CASSQGYQGIGNTIYF. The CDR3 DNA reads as TGCGCCAGCAGCCAAGGATATCAGGGGATCGGAAACACCATATATTTT.

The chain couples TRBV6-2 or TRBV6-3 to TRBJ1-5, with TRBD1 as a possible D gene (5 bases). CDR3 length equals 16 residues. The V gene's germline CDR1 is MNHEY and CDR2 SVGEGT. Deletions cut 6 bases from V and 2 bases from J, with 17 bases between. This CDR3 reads CASSTTSGGGNQPQHF. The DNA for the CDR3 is TGTGCCAGCAGCACCACCTCGGGGGGAGGCAATCAGCCCCAGCATTTT.

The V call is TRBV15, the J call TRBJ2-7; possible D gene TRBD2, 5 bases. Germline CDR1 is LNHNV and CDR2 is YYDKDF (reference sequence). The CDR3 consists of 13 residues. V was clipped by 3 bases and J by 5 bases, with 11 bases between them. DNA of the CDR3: TGTGCCACCAGCAGGGTTTACGGGGACGAGCAGTACTTC. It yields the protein CATSRVYGDEQYF.

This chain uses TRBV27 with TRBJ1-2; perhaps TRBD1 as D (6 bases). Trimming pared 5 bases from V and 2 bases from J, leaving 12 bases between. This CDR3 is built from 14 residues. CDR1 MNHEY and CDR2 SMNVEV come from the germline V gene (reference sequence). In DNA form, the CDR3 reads TGTGCCAGCAGTCCGGACAGTCAGAACTATGGCTACACCTTC. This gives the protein CASSPDSQNYGYTF.

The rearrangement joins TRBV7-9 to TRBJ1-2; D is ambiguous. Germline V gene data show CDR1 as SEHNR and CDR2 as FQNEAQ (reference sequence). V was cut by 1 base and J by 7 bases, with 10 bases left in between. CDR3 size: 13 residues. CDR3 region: CASSLVREGGYTF. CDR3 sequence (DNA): TGTGCCAGCAGCTTAGTCCGTGAGGGTGGCTACACCTTC. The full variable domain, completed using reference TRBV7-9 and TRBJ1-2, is DTGVSQNPRHKITKRGQNVTFRCDPISEHNRLYWYRQTLGQGPEFLTYFQNEAQLEKSRLLSDRFSAERPKGSFSTLEIQRTEQGDSAMYLCASSLVREGGYTFGSGTRLTVV.

The CDR3 DNA reads TGTGCCAGCAGTTACGGACAGGGCGGGGAGACCCAGTACTTC. This translates into CASSYGQGGETQYF. V gene TRBV6-5 combines with J gene TRBJ2-5, with TRBD1 matching over 8 bases. After removal of 2 bases from V and 5 bases from J, the junction contained 4 bases not matched to a gene. Germline CDR1 and CDR2: MNHEY and SVGAGI. The CDR3 contains 14 residues.

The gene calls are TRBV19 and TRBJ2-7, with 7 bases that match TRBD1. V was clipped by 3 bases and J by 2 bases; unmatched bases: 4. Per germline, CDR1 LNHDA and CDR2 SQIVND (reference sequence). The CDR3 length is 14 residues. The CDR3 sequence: CASSIWDRAYEQYF. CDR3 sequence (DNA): TGTGCCAGTAGTATCTGGGACAGAGCCTACGAGCAGTACTTC.

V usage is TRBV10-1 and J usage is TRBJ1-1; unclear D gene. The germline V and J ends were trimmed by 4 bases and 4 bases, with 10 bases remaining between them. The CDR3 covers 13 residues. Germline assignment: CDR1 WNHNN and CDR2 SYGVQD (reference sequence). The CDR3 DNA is TGCGCCAGCAGTGGGAGCGGTGGCACTGAAGCTTTCTTT. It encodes CASSGSGGTEAFF.

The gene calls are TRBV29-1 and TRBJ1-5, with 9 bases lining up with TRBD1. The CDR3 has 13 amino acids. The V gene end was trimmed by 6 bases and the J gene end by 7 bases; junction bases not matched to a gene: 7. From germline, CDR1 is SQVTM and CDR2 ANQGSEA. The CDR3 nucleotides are TGCAGCGTGAAGGGGGACAGGGACCAGCCCCAGCATTTT. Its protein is CSVKGDRDQPQHF.

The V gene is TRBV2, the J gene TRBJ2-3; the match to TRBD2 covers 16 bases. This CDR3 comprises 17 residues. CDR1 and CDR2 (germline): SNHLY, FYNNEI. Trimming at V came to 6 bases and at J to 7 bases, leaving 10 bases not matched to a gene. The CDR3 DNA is TGTGCCAGCAGCCTGGGACTAGCGGGGGGGCGCCGGTATACGCAGTATTTT. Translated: CASSLGLAGGRRYTQYF.

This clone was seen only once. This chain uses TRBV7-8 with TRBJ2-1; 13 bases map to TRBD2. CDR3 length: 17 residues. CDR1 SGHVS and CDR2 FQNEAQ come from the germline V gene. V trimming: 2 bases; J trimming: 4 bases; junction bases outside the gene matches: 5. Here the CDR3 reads CASSLSGLAGTYNEQFF. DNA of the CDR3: TGTGCCAGCAGCTTATCGGGACTAGCGGGGACTTACAATGAGCAGTTCTTC.

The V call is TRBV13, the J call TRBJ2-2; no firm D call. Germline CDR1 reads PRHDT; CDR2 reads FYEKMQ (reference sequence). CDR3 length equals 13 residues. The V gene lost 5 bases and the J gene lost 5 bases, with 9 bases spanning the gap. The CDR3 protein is CASSPRGTGELFF. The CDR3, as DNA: TGTGCCAGCAGCCCAAGAGGAACCGGGGAGCTGTTTTTT.

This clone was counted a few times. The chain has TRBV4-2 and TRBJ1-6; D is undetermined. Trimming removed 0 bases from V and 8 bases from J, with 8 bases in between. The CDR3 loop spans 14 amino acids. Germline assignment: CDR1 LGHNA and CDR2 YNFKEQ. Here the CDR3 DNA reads TGTGCCAGCAGCCAAGAGGCAGACTATTCACCCCTCCACTTT. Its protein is CASSQEADYSPLHF.

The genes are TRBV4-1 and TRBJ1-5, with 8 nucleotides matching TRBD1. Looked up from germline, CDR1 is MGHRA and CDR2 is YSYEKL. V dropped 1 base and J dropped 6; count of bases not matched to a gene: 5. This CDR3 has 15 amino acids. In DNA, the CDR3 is TGCGCCAGCAGCCAAGTATACCAGGGGGCTCAGCCCCAGCATTTT. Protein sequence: CASSQVYQGAQPQHF.

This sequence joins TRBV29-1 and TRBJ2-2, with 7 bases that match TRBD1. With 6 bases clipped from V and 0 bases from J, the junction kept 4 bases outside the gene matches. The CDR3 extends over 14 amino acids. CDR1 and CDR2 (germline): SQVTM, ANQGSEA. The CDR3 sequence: CSVNRGANTGELFF. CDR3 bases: TGCAGCGTGAACAGGGGCGCGAACACCGGGGAGCTGTTTTTT.

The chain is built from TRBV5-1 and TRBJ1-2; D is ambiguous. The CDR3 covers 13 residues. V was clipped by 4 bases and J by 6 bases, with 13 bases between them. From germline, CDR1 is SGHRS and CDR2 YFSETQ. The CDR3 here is CASSLSEGHGYTF. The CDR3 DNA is TGCGCCAGCAGCCTTTCTGAGGGCCATGGCTACACCTTC.